The 18 T cell receptor beta chains presented below share a single source sample, sequenced in a study of CD8 T cells in ankylosing spondylitis. TCRdb called the 5' RACE reads again in MiXCR, with one record for every CDR3 protein. The sample has 180,000 or so distinct CDR3 sequences, about 9.9% seen once. The sample taken for sequencing was blood, either unsorted or a sorted T cell fraction (not recorded which). The receptor set was obtained from a male donor with ankylosing spondylitis or in good health (not recorded which).

In its sample, this clonotype was seen many times. The rearrangement joins TRBV5-1 to TRBJ2-1, with TRBD1 matching 12 bases. V dropped 3 bases and J dropped 6; count of bases not matched to a gene: 7. The length of the CDR3 is 16 residues. In germline, CDR1 is SGHRS, CDR2 YFSETQ. In DNA form, the CDR3 reads TGCGCCAGCAGCTCAGACCCGGGACAGGGGGCCAATGAGCAGTTCTTC. Translation gives CASSSDPGQGANEQFF.

This clonotype was seen a handful of times. The rearrangement uses TRBV13 and TRBJ2-4; D is undetermined. Germline values: CDR1 PRHDT, CDR2 FYEKMQ (reference sequence). The CDR3 loop spans 15 amino acids. V dropped 0 bases and J dropped 0 bases, with 6 bases sitting between them. The CDR3 DNA reads TGTGCCAGCAGCTTAGGGTCCACAGCCAAAAACATTCAGTACTTC. Protein: CASSLGSTAKNIQYF.

A note on this clonotype: With a much larger clone just one base away, this may be a read error. The V gene is TRBV12-3 or TRBV12-4, the J gene TRBJ1-5; TRBD1 is a possible D gene (6 bases). CDR3 length: 15 residues. In nucleotides, the CDR3 is TGTGCCAGCAGTCCCCAGACAGGAGGAAATCAGTCCCAGCATTTT. The encoded protein is CASSPQTGGNQSQHF.

This chain links TRBV6-5 with TRBJ1-1; the match to TRBD1 covers 10 bases. In germline, CDR1 is MNHEY, CDR2 SVGAGI. The CDR3 is 14 amino acids. V shed 2 bases and J 11 bases; nucleotides not matched to a gene: 8. The chain's CDR3 is CASSYLGTGAGAFF. CDR3 DNA: TGTGCCAGCAGTTACCTTGGGACAGGGGCGGGGGCTTTCTTT.

The chain is built from TRBV7-9 and TRBJ2-1; 7 bases map to TRBD2. V lost 4 bases to trimming and J lost 6 bases; unmatched junction nucleotides: 15. The CDR3 runs to 17 residues. The V gene's germline CDR1 is SEHNR and CDR2 FQNEAQ (reference sequence). CDR3 residues: CASSSPERTRGLNEQFF. Written as DNA, the CDR3 is TGTGCCAGCAGCTCTCCGGAACGGACTAGAGGCCTCAATGAGCAGTTCTTC.

In this sample, this clonotype turned up many times. The chain has TRBV6-1 and TRBJ2-1; D not resolved. CDR1 and CDR2 from the germline V gene are MNHNS and SASEGT. This CDR3 spans 14 amino acids. Trimming pared 4 bases from V and 3 bases from J, leaving 10 bases between. The CDR3 DNA follows: TGTGCCAGCAGTGGGACGCCGGACTACAATGAGCAGTTCTTC. Translation gives CASSGTPDYNEQFF.

This clonotype appeared many times. This rearrangement joins TRBV25-1 to TRBJ1-2, with D perhaps TRBD1 (6 bases). Germline V gives CDR1 MGHDK, CDR2 SYGVNS. The CDR3 runs to 14 residues. V was pared by 4 bases and J by 8 bases, with 17 bases between. The DNA for the CDR3 is TGTGCCAGCAGTGTCTTGGGGGGCGGCGGCGGCTACACCTTC. Encoded protein: CASSVLGGGGGYTF.

This clonotype was recorded many times. The chain recombines TRBV5-1 with TRBJ2-5, with 7 nucleotides matching TRBD2. V lost 1 base, J lost 4 bases, and 4 bases stayed unmatched. Germline V gene sequence: CDR1 SGHRS, CDR2 YFSETQ. This CDR3 has 14 residues. CDR3 loop: CASSLIPGGETQYF. DNA for the CDR3: TGCGCCAGCAGCTTGATACCGGGAGGAGAGACCCAGTACTTC.

About this clonotype: This sequence may be a read error, since a much larger clone differs from it by one base. The chain links TRBV7-9 to TRBJ2-2; unclear D gene. V was pared by 8 bases and J by 0 bases, with 4 bases between. CDR1 is SEHNR and CDR2 is FQNEAQ in the germline V gene (reference sequence). This CDR3 spans 12 amino acids. This chain's CDR3 is CASGSNTGELFF. The CDR3 bases are TGTGCCAGCGGATCGAACACCGGGGAGCTGTTTTTT.

The chain employs TRBV27 and TRBJ2-5, with D uncertain. V was cut by 5 bases and J by 2 bases, with 15 bases left in between. Germline loops: CDR1 MNHEY, CDR2 SMNVEV (reference sequence). This CDR3 region has 15 residues. The CDR3 loop is CASSPNSYRQETQYF. The CDR3 DNA reads as TGTGCCAGCAGTCCAAACTCATACCGTCAAGAGACCCAGTACTTC.

This clonotype was recorded many times. The rearrangement joins TRBV3-1 to TRBJ1-6; D not certain. From germline, CDR1 is LGHDT and CDR2 YNNKEL (reference sequence). The CDR3 is 12 amino acids. V lost 1 base, J lost 10 bases, and 5 bases lay in between. Here the CDR3 DNA reads TGTGCCAGCAGCCAAGGAGTATCACCCCTCCACTTT. This codes for CASSQGVSPLHF.

In its sample, this clonotype was seen many times. V is TRBV10-3 and J is TRBJ2-1; no clear D gene. The V and J ends lost 1 base and 7 bases respectively, with 5 bases between them. Germline lookup yields CDR1 ENHRY and CDR2 SYGVKD. The CDR3 is made up of 12 amino acids. The chain's CDR3 is CAISELGNEQFF. Here the CDR3 DNA reads TGTGCCATCAGTGAGTTGGGAAATGAGCAGTTCTTC.

The chain recombines TRBV7-2 with TRBJ2-7; D call uncertain. This CDR3 spans 13 amino acids. V gave up 2 bases and J gave up 4 bases, with 9 bases separating them. CDR1 and CDR2 from the germline V gene are SGHTA and FQGNSA. The CDR3 sequence: CASSLRQTYEQYF. Here the CDR3 DNA reads TGTGCCAGCAGCTTACGGCAGACTTACGAGCAGTACTTC.

The V gene is TRBV4-3, the J gene TRBJ1-4, with no clear D. CDR1 is LGHNA, CDR2 YSLEER, per germline. The CDR3 is 15 amino acids. V lost 0 bases and J lost 8, with 13 bases in between. In nucleotides, the CDR3 is TGCGCCAGCAGCCAAGAATACGTCCCCACAGAAAAACTGTTTTTT. Protein product: CASSQEYVPTEKLFF.

Regarding this clonotype: This could be a read error, since a much larger clone is one nucleotide away. This chain joins TRBV6-1 and TRBJ1-2, with 7 bases that match TRBD1. Germline CDR1 is MNHNS and CDR2 is SASEGT. The CDR3 totals 15 residues. CDR3 in DNA: TGTGCCTGCAGCCGAGACAGGGATCCGGACTATGGCTACACCTTC. This encodes CACSRDRDPDYGYTF.

The table lists this clonotype with many counts. The chain uses TRBV5-1 and TRBJ1-1; a weak D match, TRBD1 (5 bases). CDR1 is SGHRS and CDR2 is YFSETQ in the germline V gene. Trimming stripped 6 bases from V and 0 bases from J, with 12 bases between. The CDR3 contains 14 residues. Here the CDR3 DNA reads TGCGCCAGCAAACTTGGGACCCTGAACACTGAAGCTTTCTTT. Encoded protein: CASKLGTLNTEAFF. Complete variable domain (other parts from reference TRBV5-1 and TRBJ1-1): KAGVTQTPRYLIKTRGQQVTLSCSPISGHRSVSWYQQTPGQGLQFLFEYFSETQRNKGNFPGRFSGRQFSNSRSEMNVSTLELGDSALYLCASKLGTLNTEAFFGQGTRLTVV.

This clonotype appeared many times. CDR3 in amino acids: CASSSGTLQPQHF. The CDR3 DNA reads as TGTGCCAGCAGTTCTGGGACCCTTCAGCCCCAGCATTTT. The gene calls are TRBV12-3 or TRBV12-4 and TRBJ1-5; possible D gene TRBD1, 5 bases. Between the trimmed V and J ends, which lost 4 bases and 6 bases, there was a span of 10 bases. The CDR3 length is 13 residues.

This clonotype has more than one count but fewer than ten. The rearrangement uses TRBV4-3 and TRBJ2-6; D remains ambiguous. The CDR3 consists of 16 residues. The V gene lost 1 base and the J gene lost 0 bases, with 7 bases spanning the gap. Germline V gene sequence: CDR1 LGHNA, CDR2 YSLEER. The DNA of the CDR3 is TGCGCCAGCAGCCAAGTTTTCGGCTCTGGGGCCAACGTCCTGACTTTC. Protein: CASSQVFGSGANVLTF.